Below, 5 T cell receptor beta chains from the same sample are listed, as sequenced in a study of cytomegalovirus exposure and HLA in healthy donors. PCR used 60 Vbeta primers and 13 Jbeta primers. TCRdb keeps only in-frame clones here, not all; method: immunoSEQ multiplex PCR. The profile covers some 180,000 clones, with roughly 80% appearing a single time and more than 1.5% taken by the ten largest. Specimen: PBMCs. The receptors were gathered from a man between 40 and 49 years old in good health and CMV-seronegative.

The gene calls are TRBV6-6 and TRBJ1-1, with 9 bases matching TRBD1. In germline, CDR1 is MNHNY, CDR2 SVGAGI (reference sequence). The V gene end was trimmed by 8 bases and the J gene end by 0 bases; junction bases not matched to a gene: 4. The CDR3 loop spans 14 amino acids. CDR3 in amino acids: CASLGTGMNTEAFF. For the CDR3, the DNA is TGTGCCAGCCTCGGGACAGGGATGAACACTGAAGCTTTCTTT.

The V call is TRBV7-2, the J call TRBJ1-6; 8 bases match TRBD1. In germline, CDR1 is SGHTA, CDR2 FQGNSA. The trim removed 4 bases at V and 6 bases at J, leaving 5 bases unmatched. The CDR3 runs to 15 residues. CDR3 amino acids: CASSSSTGGNSPLHF. The CDR3, as DNA: TGTGCCAGCAGCTCCTCCACAGGGGGTAATTCACCCCTCCACTTT.

V gene TRBV5-4 combines with J gene TRBJ2-7; 9 nucleotides agree with TRBD2. Germline CDR1 is SGHNT and CDR2 is YYREEE (reference sequence). Trimming at V came to 0 bases and at J to 6 bases, leaving 4 bases not matched to a gene. The length of the CDR3 is 14 residues. CDR3 coding DNA: TGTGCCAGCAGCTTGGGGCTAGCGGGATTCGAGCAGTACTTC. It encodes CASSLGLAGFEQYF.

This chain uses TRBV19 with TRBJ1-2; D is unclear. Trimming shortened V by 7 bases and J by 5 bases, and 14 bases separated the two germline ends. The germline CDR1 and CDR2 sequences are LNHDA and SQIVND (reference sequence). CDR3 length equals 13 residues. CDR3: CASTPAAGYGYTF. The CDR3 coding sequence is TGTGCCAGTACCCCGGCTGCCGGGTATGGCTACACCTTC.

The genes are TRBV5-4 and TRBJ2-1, with 7 bases lining up with TRBD2. The CDR3 is 16 amino acids. Trimming removed 1 base from V and 9 bases from J; junction bases left unmatched: 13. Germline V gives CDR1 SGHNT, CDR2 YYREEE (reference sequence). The CDR3 bases are TGTGCCAGCAGCTTGTCCGGCGGGACTACGCCCGGTGAGCAGTTCTTC. Its protein product is CASSLSGGTTPGEQFF.